The rows below give T cell receptor beta chains drawn from one sample of a study of blood T cell repertoires in COVID-19. Measured with immunoSEQ multiplex PCR; TCRdb has only the in-frame clones, and not every one. Of 140,000 to 150,000 clones in the sample, 78% were seen once. Sequences were obtained from peripheral blood. These receptors were collected from a woman aged 55-69 years with acute or convalescent COVID-19. Each CDR3 is given with its conserved first and last residue. Fields, in order: D gene, clone size, V gene, J gene, CDR3 protein, CDR3 DNA. D genes are given only for firm matches. Clone size appears in some rows only: once, few, many, or a class for an expanded clone.

d_gene: .
abundance: .
v_gene: TRBV6-5
j_gene: TRBJ1-6
CDR3aa: CASSSQGSNSPLHF
CDR3nt: TGTGCCAGCAGCTCCCAGGGATCTAATTCACCCCTCCACTTT

d_gene: TRBD2
abundance: .
v_gene: TRBV9
j_gene: TRBJ2-1
CDR3aa: CASSLGAGGRYNEQFF
CDR3nt: TGTGCCAGCAGCCTAGGGGCGGGAGGTCGCTACAATGAGCAGTTCTTC

d_gene: .
abundance: .
v_gene: TRBV14
j_gene: TRBJ1-1
CDR3aa: CASSQEGGEAFF
CDR3nt: TGTGCCAGCAGCCAAGAGGGGGGAGAAGCTTTCTTT

d_gene: .
abundance: few
v_gene: TRBV2
j_gene: TRBJ2-7
CDR3aa: CASSRETSYEQYF
CDR3nt: TGTGCCAGCAGTCGGGAGACCTCCTACGAGCAGTACTTC

d_gene: TRBD1
abundance: .
v_gene: TRBV28
j_gene: TRBJ2-7
CDR3aa: CASSWTGTGTYEQYF
CDR3nt: TGTGCCAGCAGTTGGACCGGGACAGGGACCTACGAGCAGTACTTC

d_gene: TRBD1
abundance: .
v_gene: TRBV30
j_gene: TRBJ1-1
CDR3aa: CAWSVRQGLGTEAFF
CDR3nt: TGTGCCTGGAGTGTACGACAGGGTTTAGGCACTGAAGCTTTCTTT

d_gene: .
abundance: .
v_gene: TRBV6-6
j_gene: TRBJ2-3
CDR3aa: CASSYQSDTQYF
CDR3nt: TGTGCCAGCAGTTACCAGTCAGATACGCAGTATTTT

d_gene: .
abundance: .
v_gene: TRBV7-9
j_gene: TRBJ1-1
CDR3aa: CASSHGGITEAFF
CDR3nt: TGTGCCAGCAGTCACGGGGGGATCACTGAAGCTTTCTTT

d_gene: .
abundance: .
v_gene: TRBV12-3/TRBV12-4
j_gene: TRBJ1-5
CDR3aa: CASSSGPSQPQHF
CDR3nt: TGTGCCAGCAGCTCAGGTCCCTCTCAGCCCCAGCATTTT

d_gene: TRBD2
abundance: .
v_gene: TRBV5-1
j_gene: TRBJ2-1
CDR3aa: CASSLGPLAGAYNEQFF
CDR3nt: TGCGCCAGCAGCTTGGGGCCTCTAGCGGGAGCATACAATGAGCAGTTCTTC

d_gene: .
abundance: .
v_gene: TRBV18
j_gene: TRBJ1-4
CDR3aa: CASSPRGQGGEKLFF
CDR3nt: TGTGCCAGCTCACCACGCGGGCAGGGAGGGGAAAAACTGTTTTTT

d_gene: .
abundance: .
v_gene: TRBV12-3/TRBV12-4
j_gene: TRBJ1-2
CDR3aa: CASSPDQDYGYTF
CDR3nt: TGTGCCAGCAGTCCTGACCAGGACTATGGCTACACCTTC

d_gene: TRBD2
abundance: once
v_gene: TRBV18
j_gene: TRBJ2-5
CDR3aa: CASSPETGGSETQYF
CDR3nt: TGTGCCAGCTCACCAGAAACGGGAGGGTCAGAGACCCAGTACTTC

d_gene: TRBD2
abundance: .
v_gene: TRBV10-3
j_gene: TRBJ2-7
CDR3aa: CAISLLAGVREQYF
CDR3nt: TGTGCCATCAGCTTACTAGCGGGAGTCCGCGAGCAGTACTTC

d_gene: TRBD1
abundance: .
v_gene: TRBV6-1
j_gene: TRBJ2-7
CDR3aa: CASSEGAGGSYEQYF
CDR3nt: TGTGCCAGCAGTGAAGGGGCAGGGGGTTCCTACGAGCAGTACTTC

d_gene: .
abundance: .
v_gene: TRBV6-5
j_gene: TRBJ2-1
CDR3aa: CASSYSTAYNEQFF
CDR3nt: TGTGCCAGCAGTTACTCGACAGCCTACAATGAGCAGTTCTTC

d_gene: .
abundance: .
v_gene: TRBV29-1
j_gene: TRBJ1-2
CDR3aa: CSVEPGSGSYGYTF
CDR3nt: TGCAGCGTTGAACCGGGGTCGGGAAGCTATGGCTACACCTTC

d_gene: TRBD2
abundance: once
v_gene: TRBV18
j_gene: TRBJ2-5
CDR3aa: CASSQFRTSGRQETQYF
CDR3nt: TGTGCCAGCTCACAATTCAGGACTAGCGGGAGGCAAGAGACCCAGTACTTC

d_gene: .
abundance: .
v_gene: TRBV5-1
j_gene: TRBJ2-2
CDR3aa: CASSSDRQGRGTGELFF
CDR3nt: TGCGCCAGCAGCTCGGACCGACAGGGGAGGGGCACCGGGGAGCTGTTTTTT

d_gene: TRBD2
abundance: .
v_gene: TRBV9
j_gene: TRBJ2-7
CDR3aa: CASSRSGRVYEQYF
CDR3nt: TGTGCCAGCAGCCGTAGCGGGAGGGTCTACGAGCAGTACTTC

d_gene: TRBD2
abundance: few
v_gene: TRBV28
j_gene: TRBJ2-7
CDR3aa: CASTYTSGSIYEQYF
CDR3nt: TGTGCCAGCACGTACACTAGCGGGAGTATCTACGAGCAGTACTTC

d_gene: .
abundance: .
v_gene: TRBV28
j_gene: TRBJ1-4
CDR3aa: CASSFLLTDPEKRGLFF
CDR3nt: TGTGCCAGCAGTTTTCTTCTGACAGACCCTGAAAAACGAGGACTGTTTTTT

d_gene: TRBD2
abundance: .
v_gene: TRBV18
j_gene: TRBJ2-7
CDR3aa: CASSPLGGSFVGEQYF
CDR3nt: TGTGCCAGCTCACCTCTCGGCGGGAGTTTTGTGGGCGAGCAGTACTTC

d_gene: .
abundance: .
v_gene: TRBV19
j_gene: TRBJ1-1
CDR3aa: CASIGRITTEAFF
CDR3nt: TGTGCCAGTATCGGCAGGATTACCACTGAAGCTTTCTTT

d_gene: TRBD1
abundance: .
v_gene: TRBV4-1
j_gene: TRBJ1-2
CDR3aa: CASSQATGSDYGYTF
CDR3nt: TGCGCCAGCAGCCAAGCGACAGGGTCCGACTATGGCTACACCTTC

d_gene: .
abundance: once
v_gene: TRBV9
j_gene: TRBJ2-1
CDR3aa: CASSAGVSYNEQFF
CDR3nt: TGTGCCAGCAGCGCAGGGGTGTCCTACAATGAGCAGTTCTTC

d_gene: TRBD2
abundance: once
v_gene: TRBV5-1
j_gene: TRBJ2-7
CDR3aa: CASSGSGGGEQYF
CDR3nt: TGCGCCAGCAGTGGGTCGGGAGGGGGCGAGCAGTACTTC

d_gene: TRBD2
abundance: .
v_gene: TRBV5-1
j_gene: TRBJ2-5
CDR3aa: CASSEIAGGETQYF
CDR3nt: TGCGCCAGCAGCGAAATAGCGGGAGGGGAGACCCAGTACTTC

d_gene: TRBD1
abundance: .
v_gene: TRBV16
j_gene: TRBJ2-5
CDR3aa: CASSQSRIPKDREKETQYF
CDR3nt: TGTGCCAGCAGCCAATCCCGTATCCCCAAGGACAGGGAAAAAGAGACCCAGTACTTC

d_gene: .
abundance: .
v_gene: TRBV29-1
j_gene: TRBJ2-1
CDR3aa: CSVESLRNEQFF
CDR3nt: TGCAGCGTTGAAAGTCTGAGGAATGAGCAGTTCTTC

d_gene: TRBD1
abundance: .
v_gene: TRBV29-1
j_gene: TRBJ2-7
CDR3aa: CSVGDRPFHYEQYF
CDR3nt: TGCAGCGTAGGGGACAGGCCCTTCCACTACGAGCAGTACTTC

d_gene: TRBD1
abundance: .
v_gene: TRBV10-3
j_gene: TRBJ2-4
CDR3aa: CAISGDRDTKNIQYF
CDR3nt: TGTGCCATCAGTGGGGACAGGGATACCAAAAACATTCAGTACTTC

d_gene: TRBD1
abundance: .
v_gene: TRBV28
j_gene: TRBJ2-5
CDR3aa: CASSYTGTGDQETQYF
CDR3nt: TGTGCCAGCAGTTACACCGGGACAGGTGACCAAGAGACCCAGTACTTC

d_gene: TRBD2
abundance: .
v_gene: TRBV9
j_gene: TRBJ2-2
CDR3aa: CASSPGLVYTGELFF
CDR3nt: TGTGCCAGCAGTCCGGGACTAGTGTACACCGGGGAGCTGTTTTTT

d_gene: TRBD2
abundance: .
v_gene: TRBV27
j_gene: TRBJ2-1
CDR3aa: CASSGLAGGPGEQFF
CDR3nt: TGTGCCAGCAGTGGACTAGCGGGAGGGCCTGGTGAGCAGTTCTTC

d_gene: TRBD1
abundance: .
v_gene: TRBV5-1
j_gene: TRBJ1-4
CDR3aa: CASSFYYRGPNEKLFF
CDR3nt: TGCGCCAGCAGCTTCTACTACAGGGGGCCCAATGAAAAACTGTTTTTT

d_gene: .
abundance: .
v_gene: TRBV12-3/TRBV12-4
j_gene: TRBJ2-1
CDR3aa: CASTRQYEQFF
CDR3nt: TGTGCCAGCACGCGACAGTATGAGCAGTTCTTC

d_gene: .
abundance: .
v_gene: TRBV6-2/TRBV6-3
j_gene: TRBJ1-1
CDR3aa: CASSYVAGRGTEAFF
CDR3nt: TGTGCCAGCAGTTACGTCGCAGGGCGGGGTACTGAAGCTTTCTTT

d_gene: .
abundance: once
v_gene: TRBV7-9
j_gene: TRBJ2-1
CDR3aa: CASSFSGRGNEQFF
CDR3nt: TGTGCCAGCAGCTTCAGCGGCCGGGGCAATGAGCAGTTCTTC

d_gene: .
abundance: .
v_gene: TRBV6-4
j_gene: TRBJ2-1
CDR3aa: CASSVGSLGGSYNEQFF
CDR3nt: TGTGCCAGCAGTGTAGGGTCTCTCGGGGGCTCCTACAATGAGCAGTTCTTC

d_gene: .
abundance: .
v_gene: TRBV29-1
j_gene: TRBJ2-3
CDR3aa: CSVPSYLGADTQYF
CDR3nt: TGCAGCGTTCCTTCTTATCTCGGGGCAGATACGCAGTATTTT

d_gene: .
abundance: .
v_gene: TRBV27
j_gene: TRBJ1-1
CDR3aa: CASSLSSRGDTEAFF
CDR3nt: TGTGCCAGCAGTTTATCTAGCAGGGGTGACACTGAAGCTTTCTTT

d_gene: TRBD1
abundance: .
v_gene: TRBV25-1
j_gene: TRBJ1-2
CDR3aa: CASSRQGYGYTF
CDR3nt: TGTGCCAGCAGCAGACAGGGCTATGGCTACACCTTC

d_gene: TRBD2
abundance: .
v_gene: TRBV5-1
j_gene: TRBJ2-3
CDR3aa: CASSLEPSGSASTDTQYF
CDR3nt: TGCGCCAGCAGCTTGGAGCCTAGCGGGTCCGCTAGCACAGATACGCAGTATTTT

d_gene: TRBD1
abundance: .
v_gene: TRBV29-1
j_gene: TRBJ1-4
CDR3aa: CSAAGTGGEKLFF
CDR3nt: TGCAGCGCCGCTGGGACAGGGGGTGAAAAACTGTTTTTT

d_gene: .
abundance: .
v_gene: TRBV5-6
j_gene: TRBJ2-1
CDR3aa: CASSLRDEQFF
CDR3nt: TGTGCCAGCAGCTTACGGGATGAGCAGTTCTTC

d_gene: .
abundance: .
v_gene: TRBV9
j_gene: TRBJ1-3
CDR3aa: CASSVGGILENTIYF
CDR3nt: TGTGCCAGCAGCGTAGGAGGGATCCTCGAAAACACCATATATTTT

d_gene: TRBD2
abundance: .
v_gene: TRBV24-1
j_gene: TRBJ2-2
CDR3aa: CATSDAGGSRAGELFF
CDR3nt: TGTGCCACCAGTGATGCGGGGGGATCTCGCGCCGGGGAGCTGTTTTTT

d_gene: .
abundance: .
v_gene: TRBV24-1
j_gene: TRBJ2-5
CDR3aa: CATSDLMAGEETQYF
CDR3nt: TGTGCCACCAGTGATTTGATGGCAGGGGAGGAGACCCAGTACTTC

d_gene: .
abundance: few
v_gene: TRBV5-4
j_gene: TRBJ1-2
CDR3aa: CASSRGGGDPINYGYTF
CDR3nt: TGTGCCAGCAGCCGTGGGGGGGGCGACCCGATTAACTATGGCTACACCTTC

d_gene: TRBD2
abundance: .
v_gene: TRBV3-1/TRBV3-2
j_gene: TRBJ2-1
CDR3aa: CASSQEPSGRGNEQFF
CDR3nt: TGTGCCAGCAGCCAAGAACCTAGCGGGAGAGGGAATGAGCAGTTCTTC

d_gene: .
abundance: .
v_gene: TRBV14
j_gene: TRBJ2-1
CDR3aa: CASSLLTGSQLYNEQFF
CDR3nt: TGTGCCAGCAGCCTCCTAACCGGGTCGCAGCTGTACAATGAGCAGTTCTTC

d_gene: .
abundance: .
v_gene: TRBV12-3/TRBV12-4
j_gene: TRBJ2-1
CDR3aa: CASSWNRYNEQFF
CDR3nt: TGTGCCAGCAGTTGGAACAGGTACAATGAGCAGTTCTTC

d_gene: .
abundance: .
v_gene: TRBV9
j_gene: TRBJ2-1
CDR3aa: CASSVEGASYNEQFF
CDR3nt: TGTGCCAGCAGCGTAGAAGGAGCATCCTACAATGAGCAGTTCTTC